One and the same sample provided the 22 T cell receptor beta chains below, sequenced in a study of T-cell reconstitution after alpha-beta-depleted transplantation in children. The TCRbeta library was prepared with unique molecular identifiers. TCRdb re-derived calls from the PCR reads in MiXCR, one entry per CDR3 protein. The sample includes about 540,000 distinct CDR3 sequences, approximately 30% seen only once; the top ten take under 45%. Sequencing used PBMCs, obtained before TCRalphabeta/CD19-depleted stem cell transplant. The receptor set was obtained from a boy younger than two with Wiskott-Aldrich syndrome, due to receive a stem cell transplant.

The V and J genes are TRBV10-3 and TRBJ1-4; tentative D call: TRBD1 (6 bases). V was cut by 5 bases and J by 4 bases, with 14 bases left in between. This CDR3 contains 15 residues. Germline-derived CDR1 and CDR2 are ENHRY and SYGVKD. This CDR3 is CAISPGGQRNEKLFF. In nucleotides, the CDR3 is TGTGCCATCAGTCCTGGGGGCCAGCGTAATGAAAAACTGTTTTTT.

This clonotype was detected a few times. The J gene is TRBJ1-1, the V gene TRBV20-1, with a weak D call TRBD1 (6 bases). Trimming left V 1 base short and J 0 bases short, with 12 bases between. The CDR3 consists of 15 residues. The V gene's germline CDR1 is DFQATT and CDR2 SNEGSKA (reference sequence). CDR3 region: CSARGETGLNTEAFF. The DNA of the CDR3 is TGCAGTGCTAGAGGGGAGACAGGTTTGAACACTGAAGCTTTCTTT.

The chain recombines TRBV20-1 with TRBJ2-5; no clear D gene. Trimming removed 0 bases from V and 2 bases from J, with 10 bases in between. Germline CDR1 reads DFQATT; CDR2 reads SNEGSKA (reference sequence). The CDR3 runs 14 residues. The CDR3 sequence is CSARDARAQETQYF. CDR3 in DNA: TGCAGTGCTAGAGATGCAAGGGCACAAGAGACCCAGTACTTC.

This clonotype was seen only a few times. The chain uses TRBV20-1 and TRBJ2-7; either TRBD1 or TRBD2 may supply D (5 bases each). Trimming removed 4 bases at V and 2 bases at J, with 12 bases between. The CDR3 consists of 13 residues. The germline gives CDR1 DFQATT, CDR2 SNEGSKA (reference sequence). Here the CDR3 reads CSAIQDGAYEQYF. CDR3 bases: TGCAGTGCTATACAGGACGGGGCCTACGAGCAGTACTTC.

The chain is built from TRBV2 and TRBJ2-3, with no clear D. Germline V gene data show CDR1 as SNHLY and CDR2 as FYNNEI. The CDR3 is made up of 15 amino acids. Trimming shortened V by 3 bases and J by 1 base, and 11 bases separated the two germline ends. CDR3 bases: TGTGCCAGCAGTGACAGAACCTTCCGCACAGATACGCAGTATTTT. Its translation is CASSDRTFRTDTQYF.

This clonotype appeared many times. The chain is built from TRBV5-1 and TRBJ2-2; possibly TRBD1 or TRBD2 for D (5 bases each). Trimming took off 3 bases at V and 1 base at J, with 10 bases between the two ends. The length of the CDR3 is 15 residues. From germline, CDR1 is SGHRS and CDR2 YFSETQ. This CDR3 is CASSSGTLNTGELFF. DNA of the CDR3: TGCGCCAGCAGCTCCGGGACCTTGAACACCGGGGAGCTGTTTTTT.

The V call is TRBV6-1, the J call TRBJ2-1; TRBD2 agrees at 14 bases. CDR1 and CDR2 from the germline V gene are MNHNS and SASEGT. V lost 6 bases, J lost 0 bases, and 7 bases stayed unmatched. The CDR3 loop spans 18 amino acids. The CDR3 reads CASRRTSGRLFSYNEQFF. The CDR3 coding sequence is TGTGCCAGCAGACGGACTAGCGGGAGGCTTTTCTCCTACAATGAGCAGTTCTTC.

The gene calls are TRBV5-1 and TRBJ2-1; 9 bases align to TRBD2. Germline V gives CDR1 SGHRS, CDR2 YFSETQ. This CDR3 is 14 amino acids long. V was clipped by 4 bases and J by 6 bases; unmatched bases: 5. In nucleotides, the CDR3 is TGCGCCAGCAGCCGCGGGAGGGCCCTCAATGAGCAGTTCTTC. It translates to CASSRGRALNEQFF.

This clonotype was detected only a few times. The V and J genes are TRBV12-3 or TRBV12-4 and TRBJ1-3, with D hard to call. V was cut by 6 bases and J by 1 base, with 10 bases left in between. This CDR3 is 14 amino acids long. The CDR3 coding sequence is TGTGCCAGCAGGTTTTGGGGATCTGGAAACACCATATATTTT. Translated, it gives CASRFWGSGNTIYF.

The genes are TRBV12-3 or TRBV12-4 and TRBJ2-7; 9 bases match TRBD2. V gave up 11 bases and J gave up 7 bases; unmatched junction bases: 12. CDR3 length: 13 residues. CDR3 sequence reads: CAVRLAGLGEQYF. CDR3 coding DNA: TGTGCCGTAAGGCTAGCGGGACTAGGGGAGCAGTACTTC.

The rearrangement links TRBV5-1 to TRBJ2-7; TRBD1 matches at 10 bases. Germline V lookup: CDR1 SGHRS, CDR2 YFSETQ. This CDR3 has 16 residues. J was trimmed by 3 bases and V by 3 bases; bases with no gene match: 9. The CDR3 region is CASSSIRDRGGYEQYF. The CDR3 coding sequence is TGCGCCAGCAGCTCAATAAGGGACAGGGGAGGCTACGAGCAGTACTTC.

This clonotype was seen only a few times. The V call is TRBV5-1, the J call TRBJ2-6; 8 nucleotides agree with TRBD1. V dropped 6 bases and J dropped 0; count of bases not matched to a gene: 2. The CDR3 sequence is 15 residues long. Germline V gives CDR1 SGHRS, CDR2 YFSETQ. CDR3 amino acids: CASNTGGSGANVLTF. CDR3 sequence (DNA): TGCGCCAGCAACACAGGGGGCTCTGGGGCCAACGTCCTGACTTTC.

The chain recombines TRBV4-2 with TRBJ2-3, with D hard to call. V lost 0 bases to trimming and J lost 2 bases, with 9 bases between them. Per germline, CDR1 LGHNA and CDR2 YNFKEQ. The CDR3 has 15 residues. The CDR3, as DNA: TGTGCCAGCAGCCAAGACCCAACAGTCACAGATACGCAGTATTTT. Translating gives CASSQDPTVTDTQYF.

This clonotype has a handful of counts. The chain carries TRBV12-3 or TRBV12-4 and TRBJ2-7, with 12 positions matching TRBD2. The CDR3 is 16 amino acids. After removal of 6 bases from V and 5 bases from J, the junction contained 11 bases not matched to a gene. In nucleotides, the CDR3 is TGTGCCAGCAGCCCCGGACTAGCGGGACCCCAGGACGAGCAGTACTTC. It yields the protein CASSPGLAGPQDEQYF.

The chain links TRBV9 to TRBJ2-3, with D maybe TRBD1 (6 bases). Per germline, CDR1 SGDLS and CDR2 YYNGEE. The CDR3 is made up of 17 amino acids. V was clipped by 0 bases and J by 9 bases, with 23 bases between them. The CDR3 DNA reads as TGTGCCAGCAGCGTAGATCTGCCAGGGGCTACACTTAAAACGCAGTATTTT. The encoded protein is CASSVDLPGATLKTQYF.

This clonotype was detected ten times or more. The V gene is TRBV10-3, the J gene TRBJ2-7, with D uncertain. Germline lookup yields CDR1 ENHRY and CDR2 SYGVKD. This CDR3 contains 14 residues. V lost 3 bases and J 6 bases, leaving 15 bases between the germline ends. Here the CDR3 reads CAISDWTRSFEQYF. As DNA, the CDR3 is TGTGCCATCAGTGACTGGACGAGGTCGTTCGAGCAGTACTTC.

This rearrangement joins TRBV5-1 to TRBJ2-1; D might be TRBD2 (6 bases). Germline CDR1 is SGHRS and CDR2 is YFSETQ. This CDR3 has 13 residues. Trimming removed 9 bases at V and 4 bases at J, with 14 bases between. The CDR3 bases are TGCGCCACATCTCCGGGAGATTACAATGAGCAGTTCTTC. This gives the protein CATSPGDYNEQFF.

A few counts support this clonotype. This chain joins TRBV2 and TRBJ2-1; 11 bases agree with TRBD2. In germline, CDR1 is SNHLY, CDR2 FYNNEI. The CDR3 extends over 14 amino acids. After removal of 6 bases from V and 8 bases from J, the junction contained 6 bases not matched to a gene. DNA of the CDR3: TGTGCCAGCAGATATAGCGGGAGGGCCGATGAGCAGTTCTTC. This gives the protein CASRYSGRADEQFF. Full variable domain (outside the CDR3, taken from reference TRBV2 and TRBJ2-1): EPEVTQTPSHQVTQMGQEVILRCVPISNHLYFYWYRQILGQKVEFLVSFYNNEISEKSEIFDDQFSVERPDGSNFTLKIRSTKLEDSAMYFCASRYSGRADEQFFGPGTRLTVL.

V and J are TRBV6-1 and TRBJ1-5, with a tentative D call TRBD1 (6 bases). The V end was cut by 0 bases, the J end by 4 bases, with 10 bases between. Germline V lookup: CDR1 MNHNS, CDR2 SASEGT. CDR3 length: 15 residues. CDR3 DNA: TGTGCCAGCAGTGAAGCTGGGGGCTGGAATCAGCCCCAGCATTTT. Encoded protein: CASSEAGGWNQPQHF.

Ten or more counts support this clonotype. V usage is TRBV3-1 and J usage is TRBJ1-5; D is uncertain. The CDR3 is made up of 13 amino acids. V lost 0 bases, J lost 1 base, and 1 base lay in between. Germline CDR1 and CDR2: LGHDT and YNNKEL (reference sequence). The CDR3: CASSQDSNQPQHF. The CDR3, as DNA: TGTGCCAGCAGCCAAGACAGCAATCAGCCCCAGCATTTT. Filled out from reference TRBV3-1 and TRBJ1-5, the complete variable domain reads DTAVSQTPKYLVTQMGNDKSIKCEQNLGHDTMYWYKQDSKKFLKIMFSYNNKELIINETVPNRFSPKSPDKAHLNLHINSLELGDSAVYFCASSQDSNQPQHFGDGTRLSIL.

The rearrangement uses TRBV10-3 and TRBJ2-1; D may match TRBD1 or TRBD2 (6 bases each). The CDR3 contains 15 residues. The V and J ends lost 5 bases and 6 bases respectively, with 17 bases between them. Germline V gives CDR1 ENHRY, CDR2 SYGVKD. This CDR3 is CAISNIGGNRNEQFF. The CDR3 nucleotides read TGTGCCATCAGTAATATCGGGGGCAACCGCAATGAGCAGTTCTTC.

The rearrangement joins TRBV6-5 to TRBJ1-5, with no clear D. The CDR3 is 16 residues long. V was shortened by 1 base and J by 3 bases, with 13 bases between the two germline ends. Germline values: CDR1 MNHEY, CDR2 SVGAGI. The CDR3 bases are TGTGCCAGCAGTTACTACGCCAGAATCTACAATCAGCCCCAGCATTTT. It encodes CASSYYARIYNQPQHF.